This TCR beta chain appears in the sequencing data of a study of brain T cells in children with intractable seizures. Study-level findings and limits: Absence of clones before surgery may stem from lower sequencing depth. Only CDR3 sequence similarity suggested viral specificity, without known HCMV serostatus.

Points on this clone: Its target is unknown.

The data were produced by immunoSEQ multiplex PCR, yet TCRdb's version contains in-frame clones alone and is incomplete. The sample contains under 150,000 clones, 85% to 95% of which appear only once. The sequenced cases were selected for having the highest brain T cell transcript signatures. Material: peripheral blood, obtained at surgery. This TCR was sampled from a boy under three years old with hemimegalencephaly and intractable seizures.

The CDR3 region has the DNA TGTGCCACCTCCGGTGTCCAAGAGACCCAGTACTTC. This codes for CATSGVQETQYF. This chain connects TRBV10-3 to TRBJ2-5; D remains unclear. V gave up 10 bases and J gave up 1 base, with 10 bases separating them. The CDR3 is 12 amino acids. Germline V lookup: CDR1 ENHRY, CDR2 SYGVKD.